A selection of T cell receptor beta chains follows, all from one sample in a study of cytomegalovirus exposure and HLA in healthy donors. Generated by immunoSEQ multiplex PCR, the TCRdb table keeps only in-frame clones and is missing some. The table lists some 100,000 clones, 69% of them singletons. Input material: PBMCs. These receptors came from a woman aged 70-85 years in good health and CMV-seropositive. Both conserved end residues are part of each CDR3. The D gene is left open where the match is weak. Clone size is shown for a subset of rows, as once, few, many or a class of expanded clone.

D	V	J	size	CDR3	DNA
TRBD2	TRBV5-1	TRBJ2-1	.	CASSFERGWGNEQFF	TGCGCCAGCAGCTTTGAGCGGGGATGGGGCAATGAGCAGTTCTTC
TRBD1	TRBV19	TRBJ1-4	.	CASRSGTGGEKLFF	TGTGCCAGTCGTTCCGGGACAGGGGGAGAAAAACTGTTTTTT
.	TRBV2	TRBJ2-4	.	CASSPLGVAKNIQYF	TGTGCCAGCAGCCCCCTTGGAGTAGCCAAAAACATTCAGTACTTC
TRBD1	TRBV7-2	TRBJ2-7	.	CASSRGQGWDEQYF	TGTGCCAGCTCCCGGGGACAGGGGTGGGACGAGCAGTACTTC
TRBD2	TRBV6-5	TRBJ2-5	once	CASSYSNAGGQETQYF	TGTGCCAGCAGTTACTCAAACGCGGGGGGCCAAGAGACCCAGTACTTC
TRBD2	TRBV29-1	TRBJ2-3	few	CSVGEAGIRTDTQYF	TGCAGCGTTGGAGAAGCGGGGATCCGCACAGATACGCAGTATTTT
.	TRBV18	TRBJ2-4	.	CASSPRQGENIQYF	TGTGCCAGCTCACCACGGCAGGGTGAAAACATTCAGTACTTC
.	TRBV20-1	TRBJ1-1	.	CSARGPGEAFF	TGCAGTGCTCGAGGGCCCGGGGAAGCTTTCTTT
.	TRBV6-5	TRBJ2-7	.	CASSPKATGTYEQYF	TGTGCCAGCAGCCCCAAAGCTACAGGGACCTACGAGCAGTACTTC
.	TRBV6-5	TRBJ2-7	.	CASTSFTVPYEQYF	TGTGCCAGCACCTCCTTCACGGTACCCTACGAGCAGTACTTC
.	TRBV30	TRBJ1-6	.	CAWNRRQGSSYNSPLHF	TGTGCCTGGAATCGTCGGCAGGGGAGTTCCTATAATTCACCCCTCCACTTT
TRBD1	TRBV7-2	TRBJ1-5	.	CASSDRGQGGLQPQHF	TGTGCCAGCAGCGACCGAGGACAGGGGGGGTTGCAGCCCCAGCATTTT
.	TRBV7-2	TRBJ2-1	.	CASSLSAGRGRSYNEQFF	TGTGCCAGCAGCCTCTCGGCGGGGCGGGGCCGCTCCTACAATGAGCAGTTCTTC
TRBD1	TRBV5-8	TRBJ2-4	.	CASSQGQVDNIQYF	TGTGCCAGCAGCCAAGGACAGGTCGACAACATTCAGTACTTC
TRBD2	TRBV4-3	TRBJ2-2	once	CASSQTWIAGGRTGELFF	TGCGCCAGCAGCCAAACCTGGATAGCGGGGGGGCGAACCGGGGAGCTGTTTTTT
.	TRBV6-1	TRBJ1-4	.	CASSEAGIDEKLFF	TGTGCCAGCAGCGAGGCAGGGATTGACGAAAAACTGTTTTTT
TRBD1	TRBV29-1	TRBJ2-7	.	CSVEPDRDEQYF	TGCAGCGTTGAACCGGACAGGGACGAGCAGTACTTC
TRBD1	TRBV5-6	TRBJ2-5	.	CASSWGRGETQYF	TGTGCCAGCAGCTGGGGCAGGGGGGAGACCCAGTACTTC
.	TRBV11-2	TRBJ2-5	.	CASSVGTYEETQYF	TGTGCCAGCAGCGTTGGGACTTACGAAGAGACCCAGTACTTC
.	TRBV4-2	TRBJ2-3	.	CASSQTSTDTQYF	TGTGCCAGCAGCCAGACTAGTACAGATACGCAGTATTTT
.	TRBV29-1	TRBJ2-7	.	CSVADIHEQYF	TGCAGCGTTGCCGACATACACGAGCAGTACTTC
.	TRBV10-3	TRBJ1-1	.	CAISDGMAGAFF	TGTGCCATCAGTGACGGGATGGCAGGAGCTTTCTTT
TRBD2	TRBV6-4	TRBJ2-7	once	CASSAGTSGALYF	TGTGCCAGCAGCGCCGGGACTAGCGGGGCATTGTACTTC
.	TRBV29-1	TRBJ1-3	few	CSGGENTIYF	TGCAGCGGGGGGGAAAACACCATATATTTT
TRBD2	TRBV6-5	TRBJ2-7	.	CASSSGLAGGGQYF	TGTGCCAGCAGTTCGGGACTAGCGGGTGGCGGGCAGTACTTC
.	TRBV19	TRBJ2-1	.	CASSPSAAGEYEQFF	TGTGCCAGTAGTCCCTCGGCGGCTGGGGAGTATGAGCAGTTCTTC
TRBD1	TRBV29-1	TRBJ2-7	.	CSVRAGGSYEQYF	TGCAGCGTTCGGGCAGGGGGCTCCTACGAGCAGTACTTC
TRBD1	TRBV5-1	TRBJ1-2	.	CASSIGQVNYGYTF	TGCGCCAGCAGCATAGGACAGGTTAACTATGGCTACACCTTC
.	TRBV6-6	TRBJ2-6	.	CASSRGDTGANVLTF	TGTGCCAGCAGTAGGGGCGACACTGGGGCCAACGTCCTGACTTTC
TRBD2	TRBV2	TRBJ2-3	.	CARRLAGSTDTQYF	TGTGCCAGGCGACTAGCGGGGAGCACAGATACGCAGTATTTT